This T cell receptor (beta chain) was sequenced for a study of cytomegalovirus exposure and HLA in healthy donors. Overall study context: In a previous analysis, some 110 million unique TCR beta sequences were found from some 180 million T cells.

Study conclusions and caveats: Listed as cytomegalovirus-associated were 164 TCR beta chains. Later work showed greater clonal expansion in HLA-associated TCR beta chains than in equally common others. Presence/absence analyses rested on an assumption that sequencing depth was roughly uniform across donors.

V lost 1 base and J 3 bases, leaving 13 bases between the germline ends. The CDR3 loop spans 16 amino acids. Germline CDR1 reads SGHAT; CDR2 reads FQNNGV. This clone has more than one count but fewer than ten. Its specificity is unknown. In the PCR, 60 Vbeta and 13 Jbeta primers were used. The protocol was immunoSEQ multiplex PCR, while the TCRdb copy is restricted to in-frame clones and leaves out a portion. The repertoire includes some 200,000 clones, roughly four fifths of them detected once, and about 1.5% sits in the top ten. The clonotype was recovered from a woman aged 18-30 years in good health and CMV-seronegative. This chain joins TRBV11-2 and TRBJ2-1, with D hard to call. Sequencing was performed on PBMCs. The CDR3 nucleotides are TGTGCCAGCAGCTTAGTGTCCGGGTTTAGCTACAATGAGCAGTTCTTC. Protein sequence: CASSLVSGFSYNEQFF.